Below, 30 T cell receptor beta chains from the same sample are listed, as sequenced in a study of T cells after yellow fever vaccination. TCRdb reprocessed the 5' RACE reads via MiXCR and lists one record per CDR3 protein. The repertoire includes just under 600,000 distinct CDR3 sequences, roughly 12% of them detected once, and around 15% sits in the top ten. Sequencing was performed on PBMCs, taken on the day of the yellow fever booster vaccination. These receptor sequences come from a man aged 25 to 40 who received the YFV17D yellow fever vaccine.

This clonotype was detected a few times. V is TRBV20-1 and J is TRBJ1-2, with TRBD1 as a possible D gene (6 bases). The V and J ends lost 6 bases and 2 bases respectively, with 13 bases between them. CDR3 length: 13 residues. Germline V gene data show CDR1 as DFQATT and CDR2 as SNEGSKA (reference sequence). CDR3 in amino acids: CSASSQGNYGYTF. CDR3 sequence (DNA): TGCAGTGCGAGCTCCCAGGGGAACTATGGCTACACCTTC.

This clonotype has a count of ten or more. The CDR3 DNA reads TGCAGTGCTAGGGAACTAGCCAAAAACATTCAGTACTTC. Encoded protein: CSARELAKNIQYF. The chain uses TRBV20-1 and TRBJ2-4; D is uncertain. Germline V gene lookup returns CDR1 DFQATT and CDR2 SNEGSKA (reference sequence). Trimming took 3 bases from V and 0 from J, leaving 6 bases between them. The CDR3 length is 13 residues.

This clonotype was detected only a few times. The rearrangement uses TRBV7-2 and TRBJ2-2; the D is unclear. This CDR3 has 15 amino acids. CDR1 is SGHTA and CDR2 is FQGNSA in the germline V gene. Trimming left V 5 bases short and J 2 bases short, with 12 bases between. CDR3 sequence reads: CASSAPLSNTGELFF. DNA for the CDR3: TGTGCCAGCAGCGCACCCCTATCAAACACCGGGGAGCTGTTTTTT. Drawing the rest from reference TRBV7-2 and TRBJ2-2, the complete variable domain is GAGVSQSPSNKVTEKGKDVELRCDPISGHTALYWYRQSLGQGLEFLIYFQGNSAPDKSGLPSDRFSAERTGGSVSTLTIQRTQQEDSAVYLCASSAPLSNTGELFFGEGSRLTVL.

In its sample, this clonotype was seen a few times. CDR3 protein: CASSLAMTSGRYNEQFF. The CDR3 nucleotides are TGCGCCAGCAGCTTGGCCATGACTAGCGGGCGGTACAATGAGCAGTTCTTC. The V gene is TRBV5-1, the J gene TRBJ2-1, with 10 bases identical to TRBD2. There are 17 residues in the CDR3. V dropped 0 bases and J dropped 4; count of bases not matched to a gene: 7. Germline assignment: CDR1 SGHRS and CDR2 YFSETQ.

The chain recombines TRBV5-1 with TRBJ2-1; unclear D gene. Germline V gene sequence: CDR1 SGHRS, CDR2 YFSETQ. The V gene lost 2 bases and the J gene lost 7 bases, with 7 bases spanning the gap. The CDR3 runs to 12 residues. DNA for the CDR3: TGCGCCAGCAGCTTATTACAGAATGAGCAGTTCTTC. Protein product: CASSLLQNEQFF.

The chain joins TRBV9 to TRBJ1-6; unclear D gene. The CDR3 has 12 amino acids. Trimming removed 7 bases at V and 11 bases at J, with 13 bases between. The germline CDR1 and CDR2 sequences are SGDLS and YYNGEE. CDR3 DNA: TGTGCCAGCGGAGGATCCCTTACACCCCTCCACTTT. It translates to CASGGSLTPLHF.

This clonotype showed up many times. The gene calls are TRBV29-1 and TRBJ2-3; 8 bases line up with TRBD2. This CDR3 has 15 amino acids. Per germline, CDR1 SQVTM and CDR2 ANQGSEA. The trim removed 7 bases at V and 6 bases at J, leaving 15 bases unmatched. The CDR3 DNA reads as TGCAGCGCTACGGGCCATAGCGGGACGTTTGATACGCAGTATTTT. Amino acid sequence: CSATGHSGTFDTQYF.

This clonotype has just a few counts. This chain uses TRBV5-4 with TRBJ1-1; possibly TRBD1 for D (5 bases). The germline V gene has CDR1 SGHNT and CDR2 YYREEE (reference sequence). The ends were cut back, 4 bases at V and 2 bases at J, with 21 bases in the middle. The CDR3 is 17 amino acids. The CDR3 DNA reads as TGTGCCAGCAGCGTGAGGGGCGGGGGGGGACGAAACACTGAAGCTTTCTTT. Translation: CASSVRGGGGRNTEAFF.

The rearrangement links TRBV18 to TRBJ1-1; D is unclear. CDR3 length equals 14 residues. CDR1 and CDR2 from the germline V gene are KGHSH and LQKENI. The ends were cut back, 5 bases at V and 1 base at J, with 11 bases in the middle. This CDR3 is CASSADVGNTEAFF. The CDR3 region has the DNA TGTGCCAGCTCAGCTGACGTGGGGAACACTGAAGCTTTCTTT.

This clonotype has a handful of counts. The chain links TRBV5-1 to TRBJ2-3; D is ambiguous. The CDR3 is made up of 15 amino acids. Trimming cost V 2 bases and J 4 bases, with 14 bases left between them. The germline CDR1 and CDR2 sequences are SGHRS and YFSETQ. The CDR3 reads CASSLAPAASDTQYF. Written as DNA, the CDR3 is TGCGCCAGCAGCTTAGCCCCGGCAGCTTCAGATACGCAGTATTTT.

The V call is TRBV10-2, the J call TRBJ1-5, with D possibly TRBD1 on 5 matching bases. Germline V gene data show CDR1 as WSHSY and CDR2 as SAAADI. The germline V and J ends were trimmed by 4 bases and 6 bases, with 19 bases remaining between them. The CDR3 sequence is 16 residues long. The CDR3 DNA is TGCGCCAGCAGTGCAGCAATCGGGGGGTTATTTCAGCCCCAGCATTTT. Encoded protein: CASSAAIGGLFQPQHF.

This clonotype turned up a few times. The J gene is TRBJ2-2, the V gene TRBV29-1; D unclear. Germline loops: CDR1 SQVTM, CDR2 ANQGSEA. This CDR3 comprises 11 residues. V shed 5 bases and J shed 8 bases, with 9 bases lying between them. The CDR3 DNA reads TGCAGCGTTTTAGTCCCTGGGGAGCTGTTTTTT. Residues: CSVLVPGELFF.

The chain recombines TRBV6-5 with TRBJ1-3; 8 nucleotides line up with TRBD1. Germline V gives CDR1 MNHEY, CDR2 SVGAGI. V was pared by 4 bases and J by 0 bases, with 14 bases of the junction left unmatched. The CDR3 runs to 19 residues. The CDR3 is CASSSRDRPPSYSGNTIYF. As DNA, the CDR3 is TGTGCCAGCAGTTCCCGGGACAGGCCGCCCTCTTACTCTGGAAACACCATATATTTT.

There are a few counts of this clonotype. The chain recombines TRBV28 with TRBJ2-5, with D unclear. Germline lookup yields CDR1 MDHEN and CDR2 SYDVKM. Trimming pared 2 bases from V and 2 bases from J, leaving 9 bases between. CDR3 length: 14 amino acids. CDR3 loop: CASSLIRRQETQYF. The CDR3 DNA is TGTGCCAGCAGTTTAATTCGGAGACAAGAGACCCAGTACTTC.

The V and J genes are TRBV5-4 and TRBJ2-3, with a possible D match to TRBD1 (6 bases). The CDR3 runs 15 residues. CDR1 and CDR2 (germline): SGHNT, YYREEE (reference sequence). Deletions cut 0 bases from V and 3 bases from J, with 11 bases between. This CDR3 reads CASSLAYTGTDTQYF. Written as DNA, the CDR3 is TGTGCCAGCAGCTTGGCCTATACAGGGACAGATACGCAGTATTTT.

The chain has TRBV19 and TRBJ2-5; possibly TRBD2 for D (5 bases). CDR3 length: 15 residues. V lost 5 bases and J lost 3, with 16 bases in between. Per the germline V gene, CDR1 is LNHDA and CDR2 is SQIVND (reference sequence). The CDR3 sequence: CASSPSLRGKETQYF. Here the CDR3 DNA reads TGTGCCAGTAGTCCATCCCTCCGGGGAAAAGAGACCCAGTACTTC.

The V gene is TRBV12-3 or TRBV12-4, the J gene TRBJ2-1; 7 bases align to TRBD2. V lost 8 bases and J lost 7; bases outside the gene matches: 17. The CDR3 runs 16 residues. In nucleotides, the CDR3 is TGTGCCAGCGAAGCAATGACCGCTAGCGGAGTTAATGAGCAGTTCTTC. Translated, it gives CASEAMTASGVNEQFF.

The V gene is TRBV2, the J gene TRBJ1-5; no clear D. The CDR3 consists of 14 residues. The V end was cut by 1 base, the J end by 4 bases, with 8 bases between. Looked up from germline, CDR1 is SNHLY and CDR2 is FYNNEI. The CDR3 reads CASSEGLTNQPQHF. In DNA, the CDR3 is TGTGCCAGCAGTGAAGGGCTTACTAATCAGCCCCAGCATTTT. Using reference TRBV2 and TRBJ1-5 for the parts outside the CDR3, the full variable domain is EPEVTQTPSHQVTQMGQEVILRCVPISNHLYFYWYRQILGQKVEFLVSFYNNEISEKSEIFDDQFSVERPDGSNFTLKIRSTKLEDSAMYFCASSEGLTNQPQHFGDGTRLSIL.

In this sample, this clonotype turned up a few times. Mismatch with germline at one junction end may stem from a read error. This chain connects TRBV15 to TRBJ2-4; the D gene is possibly TRBD1 (5 bases). Germline CDR1 reads LNHNV; CDR2 reads YYDKDF (reference sequence). This CDR3 has 16 residues. DNA of the CDR3: TGTGCCACCAGCAGCTCTGAAGGGGTGAACTTCGTAGGGGTGAACTTC. Its protein product is CATSSSEGVNFVGVNF.

This clonotype has more than one count but fewer than ten. The chain combines TRBV5-1 with TRBJ2-3; D not certain. This CDR3 is built from 14 residues. The germline V and J ends were trimmed by 4 bases and 2 bases, with 11 bases remaining between them. In germline, CDR1 is SGHRS, CDR2 YFSETQ. The CDR3 region has the DNA TGCGCCAGCAGCCACGGGCAGACCACAGATACGCAGTATTTT. Its protein product is CASSHGQTTDTQYF.

This clonotype was seen a few times. This chain uses TRBV12-1 with TRBJ2-3; TRBD1, as called in the table, went unchecked against the DNA. TRBV12-1 is flagged as a pseudogene. CDR3 size: 16 residues. CDR3 loop: CASSFVTGDPTDTQYF. The DNA for the CDR3 is TGTGCCAGCAGCTTTGTGACAGGGGATCCCACAGATACGCAGTATTTT.

J is TRBJ1-5 and V is TRBV6-1, with D possibly matching TRBD1 (5 bases). Per the germline V gene, CDR1 is MNHNS and CDR2 is SASEGT. This CDR3 is built from 14 residues. V gave up 8 bases and J gave up 6 bases, with 17 bases separating them. The CDR3 spells CASANGQGGQPQHF. The CDR3 coding sequence is TGTGCCAGCGCAAACGGGCAGGGAGGTCAGCCCCAGCATTTT.

The CDR3 loop reads CASSPGTGVDEQYF. Written as DNA, the CDR3 is TGTGCCAGCAGTCCCGGGACAGGGGTTGACGAGCAGTACTTC. This rearrangement joins TRBV12-3 or TRBV12-4 to TRBJ2-7, with 10 bases fitting TRBD1. The junction had 6 bases not matched to a gene; V was cut back by 5 bases and J by 5 bases. This CDR3 comprises 14 residues.

V usage is TRBV5-4 and J usage is TRBJ2-5; possible D gene TRBD2, 5 bases. Germline lookup yields CDR1 SGHNT and CDR2 YYREEE (reference sequence). This CDR3 comprises 15 residues. Trimming cost V 2 bases and J 3 bases, with 14 bases left between them. DNA of the CDR3: TGTGCCAGCAGCTTTGGCCCCCGGGAAGAAGAGACCCAGTACTTC. This encodes CASSFGPREEETQYF.

CDR3: CASSHPGDEKLFF. In nucleotides, the CDR3 is TGTGCCAGCAGCCACCCGGGGGATGAAAAACTGTTTTTT. The V gene is TRBV27, the J gene TRBJ1-4, with D possibly matching TRBD1 (5 bases). Looked up from germline, CDR1 is MNHEY and CDR2 is SMNVEV (reference sequence). This CDR3 region has 13 residues. The V end lost 6 bases, the J end lost 6 bases, and 11 bases lay between the germline ends.

The chain joins TRBV5-1 to TRBJ2-4; D unresolved. The CDR3 runs to 16 residues. Germline values: CDR1 SGHRS, CDR2 YFSETQ. Trimming removed 4 bases from V and 1 base from J, with 15 bases in between. The CDR3 DNA is TGCGCCAGCAGCCAGCCGAGCGCTCTCGCCAAAAACATTCAGTACTTC. Its translation: CASSQPSALAKNIQYF. The entire variable domain, with the rest obtained from reference TRBV5-1 and TRBJ2-4, is as follows: KAGVTQTPRYLIKTRGQQVTLSCSPISGHRSVSWYQQTPGQGLQFLFEYFSETQRNKGNFPGRFSGRQFSNSRSEMNVSTLELGDSALYLCASSQPSALAKNIQYFGAGTRLSVL.

This chain connects TRBV5-1 to TRBJ2-5; D may correspond to TRBD1 or TRBD2 (5 bases each). CDR3 length equals 16 residues. The germline CDR1 and CDR2 sequences are SGHRS and YFSETQ. Trimming removed 2 bases from V and 5 bases from J, with 19 bases in between. CDR3 residues: CASSLAPVGTRETQYF. CDR3 bases: TGCGCCAGCAGCTTAGCCCCTGTCGGGACCAGGGAGACCCAGTACTTC. Together with reference TRBV5-1 and TRBJ2-5, the CDR3 gives the full variable domain: KAGVTQTPRYLIKTRGQQVTLSCSPISGHRSVSWYQQTPGQGLQFLFEYFSETQRNKGNFPGRFSGRQFSNSRSEMNVSTLELGDSALYLCASSLAPVGTRETQYFGPGTRLLVL.

This clonotype turned up a few times. The J gene is TRBJ2-1, the V gene TRBV28, with TRBD2 as a possible D gene (5 bases). CDR1 MDHEN and CDR2 SYDVKM come from the germline V gene. Trimming took 7 bases from V and 2 from J, leaving 18 bases between them. The CDR3 contains 16 residues. The CDR3 reads CASTSFTPGAYNEQFF. The CDR3 coding sequence is TGTGCCAGCACTTCCTTCACTCCCGGGGCCTACAATGAGCAGTTCTTC.

A few counts support this clonotype. This chain uses TRBV27 with TRBJ2-5; D uncertain. The V end was cut by 3 bases, the J end by 1 base, with 6 bases between. CDR1 is MNHEY, CDR2 SMNVEV, per germline (reference sequence). This CDR3 comprises 13 residues. CDR3 amino acids: CASSLEPQETQYF. In nucleotides, the CDR3 is TGTGCCAGCAGTTTGGAGCCCCAAGAGACCCAGTACTTC.

This clonotype showed up just a few times. The CDR3 here is CASSQAGSGNTIYF. CDR3 DNA sequence: TGTGCCAGCAGCCAAGCAGGCTCTGGAAACACCATATATTTT. The gene calls are TRBV14 and TRBJ1-3; D not certain. Trimming removed 1 base from V and 0 bases from J, with 4 bases in between. Germline CDR1 is SGHDN and CDR2 is FVKESK. There are 14 residues in the CDR3.